These 21 T cell receptor beta chains originate from one sample sequenced in a study of beta chain features in type 1 diabetes. Reverse transcription of all isolated RNA meant that expressed TCRB transcripts were sequenced. Sequencing was performed with immunoSEQ multiplex PCR; in TCRdb, only in-frame clones are kept and a portion is missing. The sample contains under 150,000 clones, around 50% of which appear only once. Sample: Tregs from blood. The receptors stem from a man aged 18 to 35 in good health.

This clone was detected a few times. The chain is built from TRBV25-1 and TRBJ1-4, with D unresolved. The germline V gene has CDR1 MGHDK and CDR2 SYGVNS. CDR3 size: 13 residues. Deletions cut 5 bases from V and 8 bases from J, with 12 bases between. The chain's CDR3 is CASSIRDQEKLFF. In DNA, the CDR3 is TGTGCCAGCAGTATTCGGGATCAGGAAAAACTGTTTTTT.

This chain uses TRBV7-9 with TRBJ2-7, with a tentative D call TRBD1 (5 bases). The CDR3 runs to 13 residues. Trimming removed 6 bases from V and 5 bases from J, with 14 bases in between. The germline V gene encodes CDR1 SEHNR and CDR2 FQNEAQ (reference sequence). The CDR3 DNA is TGTGCCAGCAGTTCCCTAGTAGGGGACGAGCAGTACTTC. Translated, it gives CASSSLVGDEQYF. The variable domain in full, completed from reference TRBV7-9 and TRBJ2-7, reads DTGVSQNPRHKITKRGQNVTFRCDPISEHNRLYWYRQTLGQGPEFLTYFQNEAQLEKSRLLSDRFSAERPKGSFSTLEIQRTEQGDSAMYLCASSSLVGDEQYFGPGTRLTVT.

The sample holds a few counts of this clone. The chain recombines TRBV9 with TRBJ1-4; 9 bases agree with TRBD1. The CDR3 loop spans 14 amino acids. CDR1 SGDLS and CDR2 YYNGEE come from the germline V gene. The ends lost 4 bases at V and 8 bases at J; junction bases unmatched: 6. The CDR3 loop reads CASSQPGQGEKLFF. The CDR3 DNA sequence: TGTGCCAGCAGCCAACCGGGACAGGGAGAAAAACTGTTTTTT. The whole variable domain, filled in from reference TRBV9 and TRBJ1-4, reads DSGVTQTPKHLITATGQRVTLRCSPRSGDLSVYWYQQSLDQGLQFLIQYYNGEERAKGNILERFSAQQFPDLHSELNLSSLELGDSALYFCASSQPGQGEKLFFGSGTQLSVL.

This clone was counted a few times. J is TRBJ1-1 and V is TRBV9; TRBD1 might be the D (5 bases). The CDR3 spans 14 residues. Germline CDR1 and CDR2: SGDLS and YYNGEE. Trimming pared 4 bases from V and 7 bases from J, leaving 17 bases between. DNA of the CDR3: TGTGCCAGCAGCCCCTCGCGGGGGGGGGATGAAGCTTTCTTT. Translated, it gives CASSPSRGGDEAFF.

This chain joins TRBV30 and TRBJ2-4; D is possibly TRBD2 (6 bases). Germline values: CDR1 GTSNPN, CDR2 SVGIG (reference sequence). The CDR3 totals 12 residues. V lost 5 bases and J 7 bases, leaving 12 bases between the germline ends. CDR3 loop: CAWGRGKNIQYF. DNA of the CDR3: TGTGCCTGGGGGCGCGGGAAGAACATTCAGTACTTC.

V usage is TRBV10-3 and J usage is TRBJ2-3, with 12 bases fitting TRBD2. This CDR3 contains 16 residues. The ends lost 5 bases at V and 5 bases at J; junction bases unmatched: 8. Per the germline V gene, CDR1 is ENHRY and CDR2 is SYGVKD. This CDR3 reads CAISFLAGGHIDTQYF. In DNA form, the CDR3 reads TGTGCCATCAGTTTTCTAGCGGGAGGGCATATAGATACGCAGTATTTT.

In its sample, this clone was seen once. The J gene is TRBJ2-3, the V gene TRBV6-1; 9 bases align to TRBD1. The CDR3 has 13 residues. CDR1 is MNHNS and CDR2 is SASEGT in the germline V gene. J lost 0 bases, V lost 11 bases, and 3 bases had no gene match. CDR3 nucleotides: TGTGCCCACAGGGGGCCTAGCACAGATACGCAGTATTTT. This sequence encodes CAHRGPSTDTQYF.

This chain joins TRBV7-3 and TRBJ2-5; D might be TRBD2 (6 bases). Germline loops: CDR1 SGHTA, CDR2 FQGTGA. V lost 2 bases and J 1 base, leaving 8 bases between the germline ends. The CDR3 has 14 amino acids. The CDR3 DNA reads as TGTGCCAGCAGCTTAGTGGGGGGCCAAGAGACCCAGTACTTC. The encoded protein is CASSLVGGQETQYF.

This rearrangement joins TRBV2 to TRBJ1-2; 8 nucleotides match TRBD1. The V gene end was trimmed by 2 bases and the J gene end by 4 bases; junction bases not matched to a gene: 15. Germline CDR1 reads SNHLY; CDR2 reads FYNNEI. This CDR3 region has 18 residues. CDR3 nucleotides: TGTGCCAGCAGTGAATTCGGGACAGGTTCCCACCGAAGCTATGGCTACACCTTC. It is translated as CASSEFGTGSHRSYGYTF.

The V gene is TRBV11-2, the J gene TRBJ1-1, with no clear D. Trimming left V 2 bases short and J 4 bases short, with 8 bases between. Germline-derived CDR1 and CDR2 are SGHAT and FQNNGV. The CDR3 runs to 13 residues. DNA of the CDR3: TGTGCCAGCAGCTTAACACCCCGCACTGAAGCTTTCTTT. It codes for CASSLTPRTEAFF.

V usage is TRBV7-9 and J usage is TRBJ2-5, with a weak D call TRBD1 (6 bases). TRBJ2-7 matches the DNA end more closely, so the J call is doubtful. Germline CDR1 is SEHNR and CDR2 is FQNEAQ (reference sequence). The CDR3 covers 16 residues. The chain's CDR3 is CASSLTTGILSYEQYF. The CDR3 nucleotides read TGTGCCAGCAGTCTAACAACAGGGATTTTATCCTACGAGCAGTACTTC.

This chain links TRBV6-5 with TRBJ1-1, with 8 bases lining up with TRBD1. CDR1 is MNHEY and CDR2 is SVGAGI in the germline V gene. V was pared by 6 bases and J by 4 bases, with 4 bases of the junction left unmatched. This CDR3 is 13 amino acids long. Here the CDR3 DNA reads TGTGCCAGCAGAAGAGACAGGGGCACTGAAGCTTTCTTT. Its protein is CASRRDRGTEAFF.

This rearrangement joins TRBV6-6 to TRBJ1-2, with 7 bases aligning to TRBD1. V lost 4 bases to trimming and J lost 4 bases; unmatched junction nucleotides: 9. Looked up from germline, CDR1 is MNHNY and CDR2 is SVGAGI (reference sequence). CDR3 size: 15 residues. The CDR3 spells CASSSWTGAGYGYTF. The DNA of the CDR3 is TGTGCCAGCAGTTCCTGGACAGGAGCCGGCTATGGCTACACCTTC.

The V and J genes are TRBV19 and TRBJ2-1; D uncertain. The V gene's germline CDR1 is LNHDA and CDR2 SQIVND (reference sequence). V was pared by 6 bases and J by 9 bases, with 12 bases between. This CDR3 contains 12 residues. DNA of the CDR3: TGTGCCAGTAGCCCCGAGAGTTTTGAGCAGTTCTTC. Residues: CASSPESFEQFF.

The rearrangement joins TRBV5-1 to TRBJ1-3; a possible D gene is TRBD1 (6 bases). V gave up 3 bases and J gave up 0 bases, with 10 bases separating them. The CDR3 totals 15 residues. Germline loops: CDR1 SGHRS, CDR2 YFSETQ. The CDR3 region has the DNA TGCGCCAGCAGCTCCCAGACAGGCTCTGGAAACACCATATATTTT. Its protein is CASSSQTGSGNTIYF.

A few counts support this clone. The V and J genes are TRBV29-1 and TRBJ2-2; 8 nucleotides match TRBD1. Per germline, CDR1 SQVTM and CDR2 ANQGSEA. The CDR3 totals 16 residues. V lost 3 bases, J lost 3 bases, and 9 bases stayed unmatched. CDR3 residues: CSVEDRAPSDTGELFF. The CDR3 coding sequence is TGCAGCGTTGAGGACAGGGCCCCCTCGGACACCGGGGAGCTGTTTTTT.

V gene TRBV5-4 combines with J gene TRBJ2-1; D is possibly TRBD1 (6 bases). The CDR3 is 16 residues long. Germline CDR1 and CDR2: SGHNT and YYREEE (reference sequence). V was trimmed by 3 bases and J by 6 bases, leaving 19 bases between them. The CDR3 spells CASSSLTGTFSNEQFF. CDR3 DNA: TGTGCCAGCAGCTCCCTCACAGGGACCTTTAGCAATGAGCAGTTCTTC.

This clone was seen a handful of times. The rearrangement links TRBV28 to TRBJ2-7; weak D call: TRBD2 (5 bases). CDR3 length: 14 residues. The ends were cut back, 8 bases at V and 2 bases at J, with 16 bases in the middle. Germline CDR1 MDHEN, CDR2 SYDVKM. In nucleotides, the CDR3 is TGTGCCAGCTTTCCTCACCGAGGGCCCTACGAGCAGTACTTC. This encodes CASFPHRGPYEQYF.

The chain recombines TRBV30 with TRBJ1-2; D call uncertain. The CDR3 has 12 residues. Trimming stripped 1 base from V and 8 bases from J, with 11 bases between. CDR1 and CDR2 (germline): GTSNPN, SVGIG (reference sequence). CDR3 nucleotide sequence: TGTGCCTGGAGTGGAGTGCCTCGAGGCTACACCTTC. Its protein product is CAWSGVPRGYTF.

The CDR3 reads CASHWGLAGDTQYF. The DNA of the CDR3 is TGTGCCAGTCACTGGGGGCTAGCGGGAGATACGCAGTATTTT. This chain links TRBV7-2 with TRBJ2-3; 8 positions agree with TRBD2. The ends lost 9 bases at V and 5 bases at J; junction bases unmatched: 10. Germline CDR1 reads SGHTA; CDR2 reads FQGNSA. The CDR3 extends over 14 amino acids.

Only a few counts were recorded for this clone. The CDR3: CASSRNSGDFYNEQFF. The DNA of the CDR3 is TGCGCCAGCAGCCGAAATAGCGGGGACTTCTACAATGAGCAGTTCTTC. The rearrangement links TRBV4-3 to TRBJ2-1, with TRBD2 matching over 8 bases. There are 16 residues in the CDR3. The V gene's germline CDR1 is LGHNA and CDR2 YSLEER. The V segment lost 4 bases and the J segment 3 bases; nucleotides outside the gene matches: 8.